The entry below describes one T cell receptor (beta chain). Its antigen is not yet known. No base-level quality is on record; no much larger clone is a single base apart. The instrument given in TCRdb is Illumina HiSeq 1500. TCRdb handled the public reads itself, with Q25 trimming in fastp and clone calling in MiXCR, and kept productive beta chains. One record per CDR3 amino acid sequence lists the most common genes and DNA. The sample records about a million distinct CDR3 sequences, under 40% of which are singletons. The leading ten clones occupy roughly 13% of the sample. These data come from a study of T cell repertoires in cytomegalovirus infection (dated by TCRdb to between 2018 and 2020). With regard to the full study: Alongside well-studied HLA-B-restricted epitopes, the peptide stimulations were aimed at recently identified HLA-C-restricted CMV epitopes, whose presentation resists viral immunomodulation. Donor HLA type was relevant to the analysis, because carriage of CMV infection together with the matching HLA type was indicated by public TCR beta signatures. Results and caveats for the whole study, not just this receptor: The ex vivo response was dominated by HLA-C-restricted CMV-specific TCR beta clonotypes, which also provided the single most frequent clonotype in two of eight donors. Carriers of CMV infection plus the relevant HLA type were discriminated by the cumulative frequency of public TCR beta family members in the study cohort and in an independent approximately 400-donor cohort.

In the paper's terms, the treatment or condition label means: in vitro stimulation with specific CMV peptide epitopes to enrich CMV-specific T cells. This TCR was recovered from a human donor in good health (CMV status not recorded). Some clones in this sample may be carry-over from other donors' samples. Sequencing used cultured CD8+ T cells from PBMCs, obtained from culture after CMV antigen stimulation.

The DNA reads TGCAGTGCTAGAGACACGGGCAGGAACACCGGGGAGCTGTTTTTT. This is translated as CSARDTGRNTGELFF. Here the chain combines TRBV20-1 and TRBJ2-2; a confident D gene designation cannot be given. V and J lose 0 bases and 1 base, and a span of 9 bases separates them. CDR1 is given as DFQATT and CDR2 as SNEGSKA, both from the germline V gene (reference sequence). From cysteine to phenylalanine, the CDR3 is 15 amino acids long. Just CDR3 DNA is preserved here, 45 bases in frame from base 1.